Listed below are T cell receptor beta chains from one sample, sequenced in a study of blood T cell repertoires in COVID-19. Libraries were prepared by immunoSEQ multiplex PCR; TCRdb keeps only in-frame clonotypes and omits some of them. This table has a few hundred thousand clones, approximately 90% appearing once. Source material: peripheral blood. These receptors all stem from a woman in her thirties who had recovered from COVID-19. Each CDR3 is given without its conserved first and last residue. Clone size, where shown, is once, few, many, or a class for clones that have expanded.

TRBJ1-1	-	TRBV28	ASSLSRGERPYTEAF
TRBJ1-5	-	TRBV4-2	ASSQGAQVNQPQH
TRBJ1-5	-	TRBV6-5	ASILAGNQPQH
TRBJ2-3	-	TRBV7-3	ASSPQRGGADTQY
TRBJ2-7	-	TRBV4-3	ASSQGTGESYEQY
TRBJ1-4	-	TRBV28	ASTLGTGDEKLF
TRBJ2-1	-	TRBV7-3	ASSPGTSGGYHEQF
TRBJ1-5	-	TRBV7-2	ASSPYLRQPQH
TRBJ2-7	-	TRBV5-1	ASSEAVGQGVNEQY
TRBJ2-3	-	TRBV7-2	ASSLASLRGGGDTQY
TRBJ2-1	-	TRBV15	ATSREWDSRSNEQF
TRBJ1-6	-	TRBV5-4	ASSPGTGFSPLH
TRBJ2-5	-	TRBV2	ASSDQIGRETQY
TRBJ2-7	once	TRBV28	ASSRGLARPHEQY
TRBJ2-1	-	TRBV7-9	ASSHLLGLGYNEQF
TRBJ1-5	-	TRBV6-2/TRBV6-3	ASSQGTLRGSNQPQH
TRBJ1-2	-	TRBV5-1	ASNVGPDRDYGYT
TRBJ1-2	-	TRBV9	ASSVAGGNYGYT
TRBJ2-7	-	TRBV2	ASSETSRASYEQY
TRBJ2-1	few	TRBV3-1/TRBV3-2	ASSQDPAGGYNEQF
TRBJ2-3	-	TRBV9	ASSASGTSGADTQY
TRBJ2-1	-	TRBV7-6	ASSLTGGSYNEQF
TRBJ2-2	-	TRBV24-1	ATSERDRSLAGELF